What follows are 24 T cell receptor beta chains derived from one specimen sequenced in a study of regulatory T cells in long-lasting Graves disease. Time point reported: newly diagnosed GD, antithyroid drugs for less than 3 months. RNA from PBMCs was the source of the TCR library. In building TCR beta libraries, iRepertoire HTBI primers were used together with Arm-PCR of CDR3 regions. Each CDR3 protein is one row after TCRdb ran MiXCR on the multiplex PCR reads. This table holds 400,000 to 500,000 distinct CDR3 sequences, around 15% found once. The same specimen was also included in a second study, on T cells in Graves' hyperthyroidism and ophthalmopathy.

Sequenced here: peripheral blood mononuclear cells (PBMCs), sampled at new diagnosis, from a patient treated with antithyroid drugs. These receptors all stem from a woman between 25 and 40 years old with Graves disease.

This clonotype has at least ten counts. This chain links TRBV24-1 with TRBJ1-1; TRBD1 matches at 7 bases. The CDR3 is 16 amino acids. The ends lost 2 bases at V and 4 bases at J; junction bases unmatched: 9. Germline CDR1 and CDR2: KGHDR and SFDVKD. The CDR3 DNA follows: TGTGCCACCAGTGATTCGGGTAGGGGGCGGACCACTGAAGCTTTCTTT. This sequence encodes CATSDSGRGRTTEAFF.

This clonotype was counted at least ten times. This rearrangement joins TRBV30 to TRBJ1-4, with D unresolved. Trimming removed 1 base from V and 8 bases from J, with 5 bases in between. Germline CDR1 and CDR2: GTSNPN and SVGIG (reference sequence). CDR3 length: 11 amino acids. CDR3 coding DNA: TGTGCCTGGAGTGACAGAGAAAAACTGTTTTTT. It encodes CAWSDREKLFF.

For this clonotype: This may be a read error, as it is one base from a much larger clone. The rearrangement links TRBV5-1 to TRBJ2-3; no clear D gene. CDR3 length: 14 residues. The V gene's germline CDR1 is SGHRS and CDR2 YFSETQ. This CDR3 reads CASKEDHSTDTQCF. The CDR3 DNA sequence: TGCGCCAGCAAGGAAGACCACAGCACAGATACGCAGTGTTTT.

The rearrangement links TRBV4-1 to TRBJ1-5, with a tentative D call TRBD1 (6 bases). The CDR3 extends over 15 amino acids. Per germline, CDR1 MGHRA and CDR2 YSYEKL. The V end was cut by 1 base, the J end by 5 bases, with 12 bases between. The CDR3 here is CASSQGGQGDQPQHF. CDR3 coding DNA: TGCGCCAGCAGCCAAGGGGGGCAGGGTGATCAGCCCCAGCATTTT.

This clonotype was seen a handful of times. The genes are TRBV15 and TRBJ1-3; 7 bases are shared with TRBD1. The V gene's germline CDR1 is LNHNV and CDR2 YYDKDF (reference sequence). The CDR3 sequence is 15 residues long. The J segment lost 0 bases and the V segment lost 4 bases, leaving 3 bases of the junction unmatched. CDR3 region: CATSKGGGSGNTIYF. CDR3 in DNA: TGTGCCACCAGCAAAGGGGGCGGCTCTGGAAACACCATATATTTT.

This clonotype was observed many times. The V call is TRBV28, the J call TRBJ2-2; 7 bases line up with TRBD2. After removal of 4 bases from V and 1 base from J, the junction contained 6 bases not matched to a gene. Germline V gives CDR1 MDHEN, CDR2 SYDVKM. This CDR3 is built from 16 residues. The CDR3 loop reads CASSSQVAGNTGELFF. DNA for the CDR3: TGTGCCAGCAGTTCTCAGGTAGCGGGGAACACCGGGGAGCTGTTTTTT.

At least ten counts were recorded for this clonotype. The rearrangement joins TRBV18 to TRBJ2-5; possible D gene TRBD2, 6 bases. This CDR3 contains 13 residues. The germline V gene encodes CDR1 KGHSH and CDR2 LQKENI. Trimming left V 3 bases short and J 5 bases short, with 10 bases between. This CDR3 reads CASSPVAEETQYF. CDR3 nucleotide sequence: TGTGCCAGCTCACCGGTAGCGGAGGAGACCCAGTACTTC.

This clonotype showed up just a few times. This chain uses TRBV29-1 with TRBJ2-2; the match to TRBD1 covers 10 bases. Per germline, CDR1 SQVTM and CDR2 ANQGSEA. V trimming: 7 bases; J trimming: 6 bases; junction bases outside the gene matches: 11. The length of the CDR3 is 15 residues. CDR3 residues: CSGRLTGGVAGELFF. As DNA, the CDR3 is TGCAGCGGACGATTGACAGGGGGCGTCGCCGGGGAGCTGTTTTTT.

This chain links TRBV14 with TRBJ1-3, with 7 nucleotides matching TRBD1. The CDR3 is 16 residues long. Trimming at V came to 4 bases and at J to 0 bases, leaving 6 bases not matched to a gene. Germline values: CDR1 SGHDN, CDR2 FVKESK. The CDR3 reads CASSPMTGRSGNTIYF. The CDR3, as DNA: TGTGCCAGCAGCCCTATGACAGGGCGCTCTGGAAACACCATATATTTT.

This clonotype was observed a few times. The CDR3 region is CSANYPGTGWRNQPQHF. The CDR3 DNA reads TGCAGTGCTAACTACCCCGGGACAGGGTGGCGCAATCAGCCCCAGCATTTT. The rearrangement joins TRBV20-1 to TRBJ1-5, with TRBD1 matching 9 bases. CDR1 and CDR2 (germline): DFQATT, SNEGSKA (reference sequence). Losses at the gene ends were 4 bases for V and 2 bases for J; bases not matched to a gene: 12. The CDR3 consists of 17 residues.

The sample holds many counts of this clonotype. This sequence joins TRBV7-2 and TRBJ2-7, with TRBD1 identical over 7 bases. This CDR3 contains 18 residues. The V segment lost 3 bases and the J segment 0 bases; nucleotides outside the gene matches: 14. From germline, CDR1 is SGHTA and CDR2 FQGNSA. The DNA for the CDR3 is TGTGCCAGCAGCTTTTTTTTTGAAAGGGGGCGCAGCTCCTACGAGCAGTACTTC. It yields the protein CASSFFFERGRSSYEQYF.

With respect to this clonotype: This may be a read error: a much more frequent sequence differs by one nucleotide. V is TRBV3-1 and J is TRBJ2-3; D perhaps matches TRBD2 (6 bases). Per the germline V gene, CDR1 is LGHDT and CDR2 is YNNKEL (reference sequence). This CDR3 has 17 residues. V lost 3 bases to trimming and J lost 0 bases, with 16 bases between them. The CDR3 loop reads CASSHDVGRGSTDTQYF. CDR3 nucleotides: TGTGCCAGCAGCCATGATGTGGGGCGGGGTAGCACAGATACGCAGTATTTT.

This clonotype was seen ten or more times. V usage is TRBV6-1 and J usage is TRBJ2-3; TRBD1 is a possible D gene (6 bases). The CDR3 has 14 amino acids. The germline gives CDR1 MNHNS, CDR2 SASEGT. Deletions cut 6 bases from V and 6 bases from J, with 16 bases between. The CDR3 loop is CASRRTGLGDTQYF. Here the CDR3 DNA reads TGTGCCAGCAGACGAACAGGGTTGGGGGATACGCAGTATTTT.

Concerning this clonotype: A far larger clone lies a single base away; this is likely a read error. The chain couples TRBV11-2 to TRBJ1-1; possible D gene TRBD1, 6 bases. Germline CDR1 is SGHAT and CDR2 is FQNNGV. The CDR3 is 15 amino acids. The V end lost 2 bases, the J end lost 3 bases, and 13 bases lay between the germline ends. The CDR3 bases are TGTGCCAGCAGCTTAAAAGGGGGGGGACACACTGAAGCTTTCTTT. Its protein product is CASSLKGGGHTEAFF.

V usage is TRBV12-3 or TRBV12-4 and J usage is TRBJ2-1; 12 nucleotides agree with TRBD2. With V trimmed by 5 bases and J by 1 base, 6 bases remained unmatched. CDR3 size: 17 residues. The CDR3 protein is CASSLPSGRVSYNEQFF. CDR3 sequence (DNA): TGTGCCAGCAGTCTTCCTAGCGGGAGGGTTTCCTACAATGAGCAGTTCTTC.

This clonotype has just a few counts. The CDR3: CAISDPYDVPRRVPLLAKNIQYF. Written as DNA, the CDR3 is TGTGCCATCAGTGATCCCTACGACGTCCCCAGAAGGGTTCCACTTCTAGCCAAAAACATTCAGTACTTC. The V and J genes are TRBV10-3 and TRBJ2-4, with D unclear. The germline V gene has CDR1 ENHRY and CDR2 SYGVKD. CDR3 length: 23 amino acids. Trimming left V 3 bases short and J 0 bases short, with 33 bases between.

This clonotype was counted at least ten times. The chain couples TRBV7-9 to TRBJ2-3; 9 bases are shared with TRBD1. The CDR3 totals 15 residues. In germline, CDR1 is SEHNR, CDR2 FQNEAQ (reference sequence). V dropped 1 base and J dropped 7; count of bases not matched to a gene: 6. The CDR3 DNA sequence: TGTGCCAGCAGCTTAGACAGGGGGCTCGGGAATACGCAGTATTTT. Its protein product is CASSLDRGLGNTQYF.

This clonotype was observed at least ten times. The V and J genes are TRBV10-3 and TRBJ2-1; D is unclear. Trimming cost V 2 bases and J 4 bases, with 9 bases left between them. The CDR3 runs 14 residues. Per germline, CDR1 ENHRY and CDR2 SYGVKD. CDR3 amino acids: CAISEPQEYNEQFF. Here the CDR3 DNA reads TGTGCCATCAGTGAGCCCCAAGAATACAATGAGCAGTTCTTC.

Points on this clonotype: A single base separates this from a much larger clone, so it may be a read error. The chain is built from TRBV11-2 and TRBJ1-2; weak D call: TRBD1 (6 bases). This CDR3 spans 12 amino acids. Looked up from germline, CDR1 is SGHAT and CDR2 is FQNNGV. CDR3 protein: CASSSGAIGCTF. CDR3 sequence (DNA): TGTGCCAGCAGCTCGGGGGCAATTGGCTGCACCTTC.

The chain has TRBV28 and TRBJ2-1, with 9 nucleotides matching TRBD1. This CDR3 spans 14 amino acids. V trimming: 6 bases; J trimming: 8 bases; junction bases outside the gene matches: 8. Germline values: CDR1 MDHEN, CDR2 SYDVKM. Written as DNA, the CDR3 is TGTGCCAGCAGGGTGGACAGGGGAGCGGATGAGCAGTTCTTC. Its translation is CASRVDRGADEQFF.

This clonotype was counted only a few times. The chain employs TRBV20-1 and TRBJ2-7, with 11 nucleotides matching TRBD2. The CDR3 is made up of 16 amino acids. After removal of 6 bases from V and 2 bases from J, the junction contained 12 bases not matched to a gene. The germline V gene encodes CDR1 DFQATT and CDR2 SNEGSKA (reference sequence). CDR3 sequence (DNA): TGCAGTGCGTATCCGGGACTAGCGGATTCTGCCTACGAGCAGTACTTC. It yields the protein CSAYPGLADSAYEQYF.

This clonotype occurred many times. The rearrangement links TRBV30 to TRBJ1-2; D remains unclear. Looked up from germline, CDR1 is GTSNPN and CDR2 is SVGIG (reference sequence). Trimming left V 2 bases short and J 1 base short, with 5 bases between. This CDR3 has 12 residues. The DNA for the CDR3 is TGTGCCTGGAGTCGGGATAACTATGGCTACACCTTC. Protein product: CAWSRDNYGYTF.

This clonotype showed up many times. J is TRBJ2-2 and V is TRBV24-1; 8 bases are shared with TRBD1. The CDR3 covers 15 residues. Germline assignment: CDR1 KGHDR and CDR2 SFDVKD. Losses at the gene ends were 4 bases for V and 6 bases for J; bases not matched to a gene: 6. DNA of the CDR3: TGTGCCACCAGTGACCTAGGACAGGGTGCCGGGGAGCTGTTTTTT. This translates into CATSDLGQGAGELFF.

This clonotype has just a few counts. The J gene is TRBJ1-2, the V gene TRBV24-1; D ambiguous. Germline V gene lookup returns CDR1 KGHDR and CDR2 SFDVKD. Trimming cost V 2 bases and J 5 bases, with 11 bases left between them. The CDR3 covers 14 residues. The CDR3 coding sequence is TGTGCCACCAGTGATTACAGCTCCGCATATGGCTACACCTTC. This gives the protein CATSDYSSAYGYTF.